This T cell receptor beta chain was recorded in a study of spatial heterogeneity in lung cancer. The sample's time point: sample taken at primary tumor resection. Material for sequencing was whole RNA from tumor, nontumor lung or frozen PBMC, left unsorted. One entry per CDR3 protein results from TCRdb running MiXCR on the 5' RACE reads. The sample holds tens of thousands of distinct CDR3 sequences; 10% to 15% are singletons and the top ten take around 4.6%. CDR1 and CDR2 (germline): ENHRY, SYGVKD. The V end was cut by 5 bases, the J end by 2 bases, with 16 bases between. This CDR3 is 15 amino acids long.

This receptor was obtained from a male donor with early-stage non-small cell lung cancer. The V gene is TRBV10-3, the J gene TRBJ2-7, with D maybe TRBD1 (6 bases). The input for sequencing was PBMCs, taken at surgery. For the CDR3, the DNA is TGTGCCATCAGTATCTCAGGGGATCCCCCCTACGAGCAGTACTTC. It translates to CAISISGDPPYEQYF.